The 26 T cell receptor beta chains listed next were all sequenced from one sample in a study of liver allograft versus peripheral blood T cells. Study in general: Recipients' peripheral blood supplied the T cell receptor repertoires against which those in transplanted livers were compared.

TCRdb reprocessed the reads via MiXCR and lists one record per CDR3 protein. The sample lists around 12,000 distinct CDR3 sequences, roughly 28% seen once, with 2% to 2.5% in the top ten. The origin of the receptors is a human patient who had a liver transplant. The graft donor may be the source of some T cells.

Relative to its sample, this clonotype is medium-sized. The chain has TRBV29-1 and TRBJ2-3, with D tentatively TRBD1 (6 bases). V lost 3 bases to trimming and J lost 8 bases, with 12 bases between them. The CDR3 loop spans 12 amino acids. Looked up from germline, CDR1 is SQVTM and CDR2 is ANQGSEA. The CDR3 region is CSVEGQGSTQYF. The CDR3 DNA reads as TGCAGCGTTGAGGGTCAGGGGTCTACGCAGTATTTT.

This chain uses TRBV6-5 with TRBJ1-6, with no clear D. V lost 0 bases and J lost 6, with 9 bases in between. Germline CDR1 MNHEY, CDR2 SVGAGI. The CDR3 consists of 15 residues. CDR3 in DNA: TGTGCCAGCAGTTACTCTTCCCCGCGTAATTCACCCCTCCACTTT. It translates to CASSYSSPRNSPLHF.

The V gene is TRBV2, the J gene TRBJ2-7, with D maybe TRBD2 (6 bases). The CDR3 contains 14 residues. Germline loops: CDR1 SNHLY, CDR2 FYNNEI. V gave up 5 bases and J gave up 4 bases, with 15 bases separating them. The chain's CDR3 is CASSPRTKGYEQYF. In DNA, the CDR3 is TGTGCCAGCAGTCCCCGGACTAAGGGGTACGAGCAGTACTTC.

By share, this clonotype counts as medium-sized (0.01 to 0.1%). The V and J genes are TRBV29-1 and TRBJ2-2; D tentatively reads TRBD1 or TRBD2 (5 bases each). Trimming stripped 3 bases from V and 0 bases from J, with 14 bases between. In germline, CDR1 is SQVTM, CDR2 ANQGSEA. The CDR3 contains 16 residues. The CDR3 bases are TGCAGCGTTGAGATAGGGGAGCCCTCGAACACCGGGGAGCTGTTTTTT. It yields the protein CSVEIGEPSNTGELFF.

In its sample, this clonotype ranks as medium-sized (0.01 to 0.1%). The chain combines TRBV24-1 with TRBJ2-2; 9 nucleotides agree with TRBD2. The CDR3 length is 18 residues. V shed 4 bases, J shed 0 bases, and the junction held 8 bases outside the gene matches. The V gene's germline CDR1 is KGHDR and CDR2 SFDVKD. The CDR3 spells CATSDPGLAGTNTGELFF. CDR3 nucleotide sequence: TGTGCCACCAGTGACCCGGGACTAGCCGGAACGAACACCGGGGAGCTGTTTTTT.

This clonotype is medium-sized in the sample. The chain carries TRBV9 and TRBJ2-2; 11 bases map to TRBD2. The CDR3 totals 14 residues. V was pared by 7 bases and J by 4 bases, with 3 bases of the junction left unmatched. From germline, CDR1 is SGDLS and CDR2 YYNGEE. The CDR3 region has the DNA TGTGCCAGCGGAGGGACTAGCGGCACCGGGGAGCTGTTTTTT. Its translation is CASGGTSGTGELFF.

V usage is TRBV20-1 and J usage is TRBJ1-5; TRBD1 aligns across 7 bases. This CDR3 is built from 14 residues. The V and J ends lost 6 bases and 4 bases, in that order; junction bases with no gene match: 9. Germline CDR1 reads DFQATT; CDR2 reads SNEGSKA (reference sequence). The CDR3 DNA is TGCAGTGCCCCGGACAGGCGACATAATCAGCCCCAGCATTTT. Protein product: CSAPDRRHNQPQHF.

The chain links TRBV27 to TRBJ2-7, with 15 bases matching TRBD2. V lost 6 bases, J lost 4 bases, and 22 bases stayed unmatched. CDR1 and CDR2 from the germline V gene are MNHEY and SMNVEV (reference sequence). CDR3 length: 21 residues. CDR3 nucleotide sequence: TGTGCCAGCAGCTTTTTCCCCCGCAGGGAAGGGACTAGCGGGAGGATATACGAGCAGTACTTC. Amino acid sequence: CASSFFPRREGTSGRIYEQYF.

This chain joins TRBV7-3 and TRBJ2-3; D not certain. V shed 0 bases and J shed 3 bases, with 4 bases lying between them. Germline V gene data show CDR1 as SGHTA and CDR2 as FQGTGA. This CDR3 has 13 residues. DNA for the CDR3: TGTGCCAGCAGCTTAACGGGGACAGATACGCAGTATTTT. Translating it yields CASSLTGTDTQYF.

About this clonotype itself: A much bigger clone sits one base away, suggesting this may be a read error. V and J are TRBV10-3 and TRBJ2-5; 7 positions match TRBD2. The CDR3 spans 16 residues. The germline V gene encodes CDR1 ENHRY and CDR2 SYGVKD. The CDR3 here is CATSDLLRGVGETQYF. For the CDR3, the DNA is TGTGCCACCAGTGATTTGCTACGGGGGGTCGGTGAGACCCAGTACTTC.

This chain connects TRBV6-1 to TRBJ1-1; possible D gene TRBD1, 6 bases. The germline CDR1 and CDR2 sequences are MNHNS and SASEGT. Deletions cut 7 bases from V and 2 bases from J, with 11 bases between. CDR3 length: 13 residues. The CDR3 DNA is TGTGCCAGCAAGAGGGGGTACAACACTGAAGCTTTCTTT. Its translation: CASKRGYNTEAFF.

As concerns this clonotype: A much larger clonotype is one base distant, so this may be a read error. This sequence joins TRBV6-5 and TRBJ1-1; D gene uncertain. Germline-derived CDR1 and CDR2 are MNHEY and SVGAGI. This CDR3 contains 17 residues. DNA of the CDR3: TGTGCCAGCAGTCCCCCCCCCGGAGTTAGAGAGAACACTGAAACTTTCTTT. It codes for CASSPPPGVRENTETFF.

Judged by abundance, this clonotype is medium-sized. J is TRBJ2-2 and V is TRBV10-3; D is possibly TRBD1 or TRBD2 (8 bases each). Germline CDR1 is ENHRY and CDR2 is SYGVKD. CDR3 length equals 16 residues. The V and J ends lost 5 bases and 1 base respectively, with 14 bases between them. The CDR3 sequence: CAISTGGTGNTGELFF. The CDR3 DNA sequence: TGTGCCATCAGTACGGGGGGGACAGGGAACACCGGGGAGCTGTTTTTT.

The chain carries TRBV12-3 or TRBV12-4 and TRBJ2-6; no firm D call. CDR3 length: 14 residues. V lost 5 bases and J lost 2, with 7 bases in between. The CDR3 DNA reads TGTGCCAGCAGTAAGACCGCTGGGGCCAACGTCCTGACTTTC. This gives the protein CASSKTAGANVLTF.

V usage is TRBV19 and J usage is TRBJ1-4; D perhaps matches TRBD1 (6 bases). Germline V lookup: CDR1 LNHDA, CDR2 SQIVND (reference sequence). This CDR3 contains 14 residues. V lost 4 bases, J lost 4 bases, and 10 bases lay in between. The CDR3 DNA follows: TGTGCCAGTAGTACCAAGGACAGTAATGAAAAACTGTTTTTT. It specifies CASSTKDSNEKLFF. Combining the CDR3 with reference TRBV19 and TRBJ1-4 gives the whole variable domain DGGITQSPKYLFRKEGQNVTLSCEQNLNHDAMYWYRQDPGQGLRLIYYSQIVNDFQKGDIAEGYSVSREKKESFPLTVTSAQKNPTAFYLCASSTKDSNEKLFFGSGTQLSVL.

This clonotype has only a few counts. The chain is built from TRBV18 and TRBJ2-2; TRBD2 is a possible D gene (5 bases). V lost 0 bases, J lost 0 bases, and 8 bases lay in between. The CDR3 has 16 residues. Germline V lookup: CDR1 KGHSH, CDR2 LQKENI. The CDR3 loop is CASSPPGGPNTGELFF. For the CDR3, the DNA is TGTGCCAGCTCACCACCTGGAGGACCGAACACCGGGGAGCTGTTTTTT.

This clonotype rates as medium-sized. This chain joins TRBV19 and TRBJ1-2, with 7 bases lining up with TRBD1. V was pared by 6 bases and J by 4 bases, with 8 bases of the junction left unmatched. The CDR3 length is 14 residues. Germline V CDR1 and CDR2: LNHDA, SQIVND (reference sequence). Here the CDR3 DNA reads TGTGCCAGTAGCACCTTACAGGGGTCCTATGGCTACACCTTC. Amino acids: CASSTLQGSYGYTF.

This clonotype was counted ten times or more. The chain joins TRBV6-1 to TRBJ2-2; the D is unclear. In germline, CDR1 is MNHNS, CDR2 SASEGT. Trimming pared 1 base from V and 0 bases from J, leaving 3 bases between. The CDR3 contains 14 residues. The CDR3 DNA follows: TGTGCCAGCAGTGAAGGACCGAACACCGGGGAGCTGTTTTTT. This encodes CASSEGPNTGELFF.

This clonotype was found many times. The rearrangement uses TRBV6-2 or TRBV6-3 and TRBJ2-7, with D perhaps TRBD1 or TRBD2 (5 bases each). V lost 2 bases and J lost 0, with 11 bases in between. Germline V gene lookup returns CDR1 MNHEY and CDR2 SVGEGT. This CDR3 has 15 amino acids. The CDR3 coding sequence is TGTGCCAGCAGTTACAGGGGACGTAGCTCCTACGAGCAGTACTTC. Translating it yields CASSYRGRSSYEQYF.

This chain uses TRBV30 with TRBJ1-5; 8 nucleotides match TRBD1. The germline V gene has CDR1 GTSNPN and CDR2 SVGIG (reference sequence). This CDR3 is 14 amino acids long. The J segment lost 6 bases and the V segment lost 3 bases, leaving 7 bases of the junction unmatched. This CDR3 is CAWSGQGTSQPQHF. CDR3 in DNA: TGTGCCTGGAGCGGACAGGGTACAAGTCAGCCCCAGCATTTT.

This clonotype rates as medium-sized. V gene TRBV29-1 combines with J gene TRBJ1-2; TRBD1 agrees at 7 bases. The ends lost 0 bases at V and 5 bases at J; junction bases unmatched: 6. Germline V gene sequence: CDR1 SQVTM, CDR2 ANQGSEA. The CDR3 is made up of 14 amino acids. CDR3 DNA: TGCAGCGTTGAAGATCGGAACAGGGGATATGGCTACACCTTC. Its protein product is CSVEDRNRGYGYTF.

This clonotype is labeled medium-sized. This chain uses TRBV24-1 with TRBJ2-1; TRBD1 aligns across 9 bases. V dropped 1 base and J dropped 12; count of bases not matched to a gene: 6. The CDR3 extends over 14 amino acids. The germline V gene encodes CDR1 KGHDR and CDR2 SFDVKD. CDR3 amino acids: CATSDFRGTGRQFF. CDR3 nucleotide sequence: TGTGCCACCAGTGATTTCAGAGGGACAGGGAGGCAGTTCTTC.

There are many counts of this clonotype. The rearrangement uses TRBV19 and TRBJ2-5; the match to TRBD1 covers 8 bases. In germline, CDR1 is LNHDA, CDR2 SQIVND (reference sequence). The CDR3 contains 13 residues. With V trimmed by 4 bases and J by 7 bases, 5 bases remained unmatched. The CDR3 is CASSTQGEGTQYF. The CDR3 DNA reads as TGTGCCAGTAGTACACAGGGGGAAGGGACCCAGTACTTC.

By frequency in the sample, this clonotype is medium-sized (0.01 to 0.1%). The V and J genes are TRBV6-5 and TRBJ2-2; D gene unclear. In germline, CDR1 is MNHEY, CDR2 SVGAGI. The CDR3 runs to 18 residues. The germline V and J ends were trimmed by 0 bases and 8 bases, with 22 bases remaining between them. CDR3 residues: CASSYSKGLTASQGELFF. In DNA form, the CDR3 reads TGTGCCAGCAGTTACTCGAAGGGTCTAACGGCTTCGCAAGGGGAGCTGTTTTTT.

The table lists this clonotype with a few counts. The J gene is TRBJ1-5, the V gene TRBV6-5; D is uncertain. Between the trimmed V and J ends, which lost 6 bases and 6 bases, there was a span of 12 bases. CDR1 is MNHEY and CDR2 is SVGAGI in the germline V gene. The CDR3 has 13 residues. The CDR3 is CASSRGRFQPQHF. DNA of the CDR3: TGTGCCAGCAGCCGCGGACGCTTTCAGCCCCAGCATTTT.

This chain uses TRBV10-2 with TRBJ2-7; 9 bases line up with TRBD1. CDR1 is WSHSY and CDR2 is SAAADI in the germline V gene. The V and J ends lost 0 bases and 5 bases, in that order; junction bases with no gene match: 11. The CDR3 spans 17 residues. CDR3 in DNA: TGCGCCAGCAGTGAGTCGATAAGGACAGGGGAGGTCCACGAGCAGTACTTC. It yields the protein CASSESIRTGEVHEQYF.